This TCR beta chain emerged from a study of blood T cell repertoires in COVID-19. Overall study context: Material from acute and convalescent COVID-19 was sourced from the United States, Italy and Spain.

The CDR3 loop spans 14 amino acids. Trimming cost V 1 base and J 2 bases, with 7 bases left between them. Per the germline V gene, CDR1 is SEHNR and CDR2 is FQNEAQ (reference sequence). Data came from immunoSEQ multiplex PCR; TCRdb stores just in-frame clones and leaves some out. The repertoire consists of about 370,000 clones, with around 91% occurring once and the leading ten covering less than 1.2%. Specimen: PBMCs or T cells enriched from blood (not recorded which). The chain carries TRBV7-9 and TRBJ2-3; tentatively, D is TRBD1 (5 bases). This receptor was taken from a man younger than 35 who had recovered from COVID-19. CDR3 bases: TGTGCCAGCAGCTTAGGCGGACACACAGATACGCAGTATTTT. This encodes CASSLGGHTDTQYF.